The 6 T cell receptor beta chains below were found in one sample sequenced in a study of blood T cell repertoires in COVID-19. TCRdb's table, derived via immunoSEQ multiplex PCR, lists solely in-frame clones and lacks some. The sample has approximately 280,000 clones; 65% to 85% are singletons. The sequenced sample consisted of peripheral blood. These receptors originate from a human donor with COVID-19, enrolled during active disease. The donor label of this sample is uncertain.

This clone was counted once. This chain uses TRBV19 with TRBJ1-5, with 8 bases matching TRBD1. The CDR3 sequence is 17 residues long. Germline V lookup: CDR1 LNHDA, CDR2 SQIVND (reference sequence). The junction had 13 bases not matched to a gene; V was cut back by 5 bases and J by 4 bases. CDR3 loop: CASSPRLGTGLNQPQHF. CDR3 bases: TGTGCCAGTAGTCCAAGGCTGGGGACAGGCCTTAATCAGCCCCAGCATTTT.

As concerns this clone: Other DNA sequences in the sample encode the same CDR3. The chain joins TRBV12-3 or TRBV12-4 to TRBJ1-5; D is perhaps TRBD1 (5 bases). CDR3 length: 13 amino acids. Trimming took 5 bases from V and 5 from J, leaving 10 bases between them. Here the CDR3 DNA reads TGTGCCAGCAGTCTTACAGGTGATCAGCCCCAGCATTTT. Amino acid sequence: CASSLTGDQPQHF.

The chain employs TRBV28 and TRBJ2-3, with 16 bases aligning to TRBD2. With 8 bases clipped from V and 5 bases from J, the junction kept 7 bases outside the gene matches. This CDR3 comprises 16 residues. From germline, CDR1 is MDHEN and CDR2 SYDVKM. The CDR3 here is CASEEGLAGGVDTQYF. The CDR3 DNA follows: TGTGCCAGCGAGGAGGGACTAGCGGGAGGGGTAGATACGCAGTATTTT.

The CDR3 protein is CASSQDLTRTFLGGNTIYF. The CDR3 DNA follows: TGTGCCAGCAGCCAAGATCTTACGCGTACGTTTCTAGGTGGAAACACCATATATTTT. The rearrangement joins TRBV3-1 (or the pseudogene TRBV3-2) to TRBJ1-3; D gene uncertain. The V end lost 0 bases, the J end lost 3 bases, and 21 bases lay between the germline ends. Germline-derived CDR1 and CDR2 are LGHDT and YNNKEL (reference sequence). CDR3 length: 19 residues.

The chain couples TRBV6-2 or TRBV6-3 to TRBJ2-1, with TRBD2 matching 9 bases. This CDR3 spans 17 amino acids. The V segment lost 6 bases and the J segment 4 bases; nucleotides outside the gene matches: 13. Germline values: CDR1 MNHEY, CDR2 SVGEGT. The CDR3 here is CASSRLTSAGGYNEQFF. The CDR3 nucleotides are TGTGCCAGCAGCCGCCTAACGTCTGCGGGAGGGTACAATGAGCAGTTCTTC.

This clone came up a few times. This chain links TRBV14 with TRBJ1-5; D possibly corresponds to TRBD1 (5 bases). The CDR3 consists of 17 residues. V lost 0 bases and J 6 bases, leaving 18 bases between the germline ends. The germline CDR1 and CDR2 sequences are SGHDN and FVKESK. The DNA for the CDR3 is TGTGCCAGCAGCCAAGAGGGCTGGCTCCAGGGAGGTCAGCCCCAGCATTTT. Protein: CASSQEGWLQGGQPQHF.